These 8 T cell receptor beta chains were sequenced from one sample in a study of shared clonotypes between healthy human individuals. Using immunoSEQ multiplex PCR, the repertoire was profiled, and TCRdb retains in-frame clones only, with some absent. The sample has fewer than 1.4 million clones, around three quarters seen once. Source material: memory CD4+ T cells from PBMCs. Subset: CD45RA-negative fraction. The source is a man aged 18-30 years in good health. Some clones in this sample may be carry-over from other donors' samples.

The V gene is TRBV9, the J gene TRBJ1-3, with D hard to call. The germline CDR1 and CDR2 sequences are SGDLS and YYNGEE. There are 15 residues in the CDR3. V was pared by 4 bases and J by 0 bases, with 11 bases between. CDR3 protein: CASSPDGNSGNTIYF. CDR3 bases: TGTGCCAGCAGCCCCGACGGGAACTCTGGAAACACCATATATTTT.

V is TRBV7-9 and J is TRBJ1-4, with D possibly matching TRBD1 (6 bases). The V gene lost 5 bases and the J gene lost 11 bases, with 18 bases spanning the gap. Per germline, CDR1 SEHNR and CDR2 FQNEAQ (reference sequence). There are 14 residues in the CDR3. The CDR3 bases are TGTGCCAGCAGCAGAGGGGGGGACATAGGGAAACTGTTTTTT. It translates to CASSRGGDIGKLFF.

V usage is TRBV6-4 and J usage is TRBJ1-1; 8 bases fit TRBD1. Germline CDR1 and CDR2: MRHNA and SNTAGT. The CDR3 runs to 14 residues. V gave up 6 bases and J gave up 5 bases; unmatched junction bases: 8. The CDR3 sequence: CASRAGRGRTEAFF. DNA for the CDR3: TGTGCCAGCAGAGCTGGCAGGGGGCGGACTGAAGCTTTCTTT.

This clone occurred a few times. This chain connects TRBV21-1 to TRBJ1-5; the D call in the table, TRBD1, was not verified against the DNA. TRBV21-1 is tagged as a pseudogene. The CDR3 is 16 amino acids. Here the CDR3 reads CASSRYQDRVNQPQHF. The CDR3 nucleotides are TGTGCCAGCAGCCGCTATCAGGACAGGGTCAACCAGCCCCAGCATTTT.

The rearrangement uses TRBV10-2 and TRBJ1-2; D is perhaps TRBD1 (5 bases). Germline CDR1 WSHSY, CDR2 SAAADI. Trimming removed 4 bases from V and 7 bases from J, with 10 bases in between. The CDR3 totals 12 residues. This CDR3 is CASSAGFGGYTF. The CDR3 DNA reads TGCGCCAGCAGTGCAGGGTTCGGTGGCTACACCTTC.

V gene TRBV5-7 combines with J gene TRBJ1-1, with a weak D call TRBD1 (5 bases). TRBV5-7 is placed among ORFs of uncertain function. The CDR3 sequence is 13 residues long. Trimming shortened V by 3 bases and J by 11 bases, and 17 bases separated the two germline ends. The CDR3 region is CASSYRRAGIAFF. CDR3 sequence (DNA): TGTGCCAGCAGCTACAGACGAGCAGGGATCGCTTTCTTT.

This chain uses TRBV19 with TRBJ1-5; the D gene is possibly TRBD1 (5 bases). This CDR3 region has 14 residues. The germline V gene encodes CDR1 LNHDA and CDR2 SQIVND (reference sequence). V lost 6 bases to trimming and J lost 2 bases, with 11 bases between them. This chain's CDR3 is CASRRGLGNQPQHF. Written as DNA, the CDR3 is TGTGCCAGTAGAAGGGGCCTTGGCAATCAGCCCCAGCATTTT.

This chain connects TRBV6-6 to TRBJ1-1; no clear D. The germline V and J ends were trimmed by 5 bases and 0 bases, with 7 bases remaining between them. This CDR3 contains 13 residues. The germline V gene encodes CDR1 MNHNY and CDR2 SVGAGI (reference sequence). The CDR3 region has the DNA TGTGCCAGCAGTCAGCAGATGAACACTGAAGCTTTCTTT. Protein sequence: CASSQQMNTEAFF.